Below, 23 T cell receptor beta chains from the same sample are listed, as sequenced in a study of control samples from healthy donors and cancer patients. Libraries were prepared by immunoSEQ multiplex PCR; TCRdb keeps only in-frame clonotypes and omits some of them. The sample consists of 150,000 to 200,000 clones, roughly nine tenths of them appearing once. The sequencing sample was made of blood. The receptors stem from a woman aged 25 to 39 in good health.

The CDR3 DNA reads as TGTGCCTGGAGTGTCGGCTATAGCAATCAGCCCCAGCATTTT. Its protein is CAWSVGYSNQPQHF. The chain employs TRBV30 and TRBJ1-5, with unresolved D. Germline assignment: CDR1 GTSNPN and CDR2 SVGIG (reference sequence). CDR3 size: 14 residues. The ends were cut back, 0 bases at V and 0 bases at J, with 6 bases in the middle. Full variable domain (rest looked up from reference TRBV30 and TRBJ1-5): SQTIHQWPATLVQPVGSPLSLECTVEGTSNPNLYWYRQAAGRGLQLLFYSVGIGQISSEVPQNLSASRPQDRQFILSSKKLLLSDSGFYLCAWSVGYSNQPQHFGDGTRLSIL.

V gene TRBV6-5 combines with J gene TRBJ1-1; D perhaps matches TRBD1 (5 bases). Trimming stripped 7 bases from V and 1 base from J, with 10 bases between. Germline CDR1 reads MNHEY; CDR2 reads SVGAGI. The CDR3 contains 13 residues. The DNA for the CDR3 is TGTGCCAGCACCCGGACACAGAACACTGAAGCTTTCTTT. As protein: CASTRTQNTEAFF.

The V gene is TRBV19, the J gene TRBJ2-1, with a tentative D call TRBD1 (6 bases). V was cut by 4 bases and J by 3 bases, with 13 bases left in between. The CDR3 is 15 amino acids. The germline CDR1 and CDR2 sequences are LNHDA and SQIVND (reference sequence). The CDR3 reads CASSTPRGVYNEQFF. The CDR3 DNA follows: TGTGCCAGTAGTACCCCCAGGGGCGTCTACAATGAGCAGTTCTTC.

This clone was seen just once. The chain recombines TRBV5-1 with TRBJ2-7; TRBD1 is a possible D gene (6 bases). With 4 bases removed from V and 0 bases from J, the gap between germline ends came to 8 bases. The CDR3 contains 13 residues. The germline V gene encodes CDR1 SGHRS and CDR2 YFSETQ. In DNA form, the CDR3 reads TGCGCCAGCAGCCGGGACACCTCCTACGAGCAGTACTTC. Its translation: CASSRDTSYEQYF.

This clone was seen a single time. The chain has TRBV7-2 and TRBJ1-2; no clear D gene. Germline CDR1 SGHTA, CDR2 FQGNSA. This CDR3 region has 14 residues. Deletions cut 2 bases from V and 4 bases from J, with 11 bases between. The CDR3 protein is CASSLSDGLYGYTF. The CDR3 DNA is TGTGCCAGCAGCTTATCCGACGGCCTCTATGGCTACACCTTC.

The chain uses TRBV29-1 and TRBJ2-1; the match to TRBD2 covers 10 bases. Germline CDR1 and CDR2: SQVTM and ANQGSEA. V dropped 6 bases and J dropped 6; count of bases not matched to a gene: 5. The CDR3 runs 13 residues. The CDR3 here is CSVRAGGVNEQFF. The CDR3 bases are TGCAGCGTGAGAGCGGGAGGGGTCAATGAGCAGTTCTTC.

The V and J genes are TRBV28 and TRBJ2-3, with D uncertain. V gave up 4 bases and J gave up 1 base, with 9 bases separating them. Per germline, CDR1 MDHEN and CDR2 SYDVKM. The length of the CDR3 is 14 residues. The CDR3 nucleotides are TGTGCCAGCAGTTCTAGGACCCGCACAGATACGCAGTATTTT. Encoded protein: CASSSRTRTDTQYF.

The gene calls are TRBV6-6 and TRBJ2-1, with unresolved D. V lost 0 bases and J 6 bases, leaving 3 bases between the germline ends. CDR1 MNHNY and CDR2 SVGAGI come from the germline V gene (reference sequence). The CDR3 runs 12 residues. CDR3 DNA: TGTGCCAGCAGTTACTCATCCAATGAGCAGTTCTTC. It translates to CASSYSSNEQFF.

This rearrangement joins TRBV19 to TRBJ1-5, with TRBD1 as a possible D gene (6 bases). Trimming stripped 3 bases from V and 6 bases from J, with 15 bases between. This CDR3 has 15 residues. Looked up from germline, CDR1 is LNHDA and CDR2 is SQIVND (reference sequence). The CDR3 region is CASSMAGAGGQPQHF. CDR3 DNA: TGTGCCAGTAGTATGGCGGGGGCGGGGGGTCAGCCCCAGCATTTT.

V usage is TRBV10-3 and J usage is TRBJ2-6; D might be TRBD1 (6 bases). From germline, CDR1 is ENHRY and CDR2 SYGVKD. The CDR3 is made up of 16 amino acids. V lost 7 bases, J lost 1 base, and 14 bases lay in between. CDR3 region: CAINPGDRSGANVLTF. The CDR3 DNA sequence: TGTGCCATCAATCCAGGGGATCGTTCTGGGGCCAACGTCCTGACTTTC.

There are a few counts of this clone. This chain uses TRBV19 with TRBJ2-5; 7 bases map to TRBD1. Trimming at V came to 5 bases and at J to 1 base, leaving 1 base not matched to a gene. There are 13 residues in the CDR3. Germline-derived CDR1 and CDR2 are LNHDA and SQIVND (reference sequence). In DNA, the CDR3 is TGTGCCAGTAGTTACAGGGGCCAAGAGACCCAGTACTTC. Translating gives CASSYRGQETQYF.

The rearrangement links TRBV5-1 to TRBJ2-5; D is unresolved. Trimming left V 0 bases short and J 1 base short, with 10 bases between. This CDR3 has 15 residues. From germline, CDR1 is SGHRS and CDR2 YFSETQ. CDR3 loop: CASSLGSGTQETQYF. The CDR3 DNA reads TGCGCCAGCAGCTTGGGGTCAGGAACCCAAGAGACCCAGTACTTC. The whole variable domain, remainder taken from reference TRBV5-1 and TRBJ2-5, is KAGVTQTPRYLIKTRGQQVTLSCSPISGHRSVSWYQQTPGQGLQFLFEYFSETQRNKGNFPGRFSGRQFSNSRSEMNVSTLELGDSALYLCASSLGSGTQETQYFGPGTRLLVL.

This clone was found once. The V and J genes are TRBV7-8 and TRBJ1-2, with 9 bases matching TRBD1. This CDR3 is 13 amino acids long. Germline V CDR1 and CDR2: SGHVS, FQNEAQ. Losses at the gene ends were 5 bases for V and 6 bases for J; bases not matched to a gene: 4. The CDR3 sequence is CASSPDRGNGYTF. The CDR3, as DNA: TGTGCCAGCAGCCCGGACAGGGGCAATGGCTACACCTTC.

This chain joins TRBV23-1 and TRBJ1-5; 7 nucleotides agree with TRBD1. TRBV23-1 falls under the ORF class, with uncertain function. The CDR3 is 18 amino acids. With 3 bases clipped from V and 0 bases from J, the junction kept 11 bases outside the gene matches. The CDR3 is CASSQPQGGGDSNQPQHF. The DNA of the CDR3 is TGCGCCAGCAGTCAGCCCCAGGGGGGGGGTGATAGCAATCAGCCCCAGCATTTT.

The chain employs TRBV29-1 and TRBJ2-1; 8 positions agree with TRBD1. The CDR3 sequence is 16 residues long. Germline V gene lookup returns CDR1 SQVTM and CDR2 ANQGSEA. V was pared by 3 bases and J by 1 base, with 8 bases of the junction left unmatched. CDR3 sequence (DNA): TGCAGCGTTGAGACCCGGGACAGGAATTCCTACAATGAGCAGTTCTTC. Protein product: CSVETRDRNSYNEQFF.

The chain has TRBV30 and TRBJ1-2, with 9 positions matching TRBD1. Trimming at V came to 1 base and at J to 8 bases, leaving 5 bases not matched to a gene. Germline V gene lookup returns CDR1 GTSNPN and CDR2 SVGIG (reference sequence). The CDR3 consists of 13 residues. DNA for the CDR3: TGTGCCTGGAGTGGGACAGGGGCCCCCGGCTACACCTTC. Translating gives CAWSGTGAPGYTF.

The J gene is TRBJ2-7, the V gene TRBV19; D perhaps matches TRBD1 (7 bases). The CDR3 extends over 14 amino acids. CDR1 LNHDA and CDR2 SQIVND come from the germline V gene (reference sequence). Trimming pared 5 bases from V and 3 bases from J, leaving 14 bases between. CDR3 residues: CASSRAGGLYEQYF. In DNA, the CDR3 is TGTGCCAGTAGTCGGGCAGGGGGACTCTACGAGCAGTACTTC.

The rearrangement uses TRBV18 and TRBJ2-2; TRBD2 matches at 10 bases. J lost 3 bases, V lost 0 bases, and 7 bases had no gene match. This CDR3 is built from 18 residues. The germline V gene has CDR1 KGHSH and CDR2 LQKENI. The CDR3 loop is CASSPPTSGWSDTGELFF. The CDR3 nucleotides are TGTGCCAGCTCACCACCGACTAGCGGGTGGTCGGACACCGGGGAGCTGTTTTTT.

On this clone: Distinct nucleotide sequences in the sample also encode this CDR3. V and J are TRBV18 and TRBJ1-2; tentatively, D is TRBD1 (5 bases). The CDR3 runs to 13 residues. The V and J ends lost 3 bases and 2 bases respectively, with 7 bases between them. The germline V gene encodes CDR1 KGHSH and CDR2 LQKENI. CDR3 region: CASSPGQNYGYTF. DNA for the CDR3: TGTGCCAGCTCACCGGGGCAGAACTATGGCTACACCTTC. Based on the CDR3 plus reference TRBV18 and TRBJ1-2, the full variable domain is NAGVMQNPRHLVRRRGQEARLRCSPMKGHSHVYWYRQLPEEGLKFMVYLQKENIIDESGMPKERFSAEFPKEGPSILRIQQVVRGDSAAYFCASSPGQNYGYTFGSGTRLTVV.

The chain couples TRBV7-9 to TRBJ2-7, with 11 bases matching TRBD2. The junction had 3 bases not matched to a gene; V was cut back by 0 bases and J by 2 bases. The CDR3 is made up of 16 amino acids. Germline V gives CDR1 SEHNR, CDR2 FQNEAQ (reference sequence). CDR3 amino acids: CASSLALAGGPYEQYF. The CDR3 nucleotides read TGTGCCAGCAGCTTAGCGCTAGCGGGAGGACCCTACGAGCAGTACTTC. The full variable domain, completed using reference TRBV7-9 and TRBJ2-7, is DTGVSQNPRHKITKRGQNVTFRCDPISEHNRLYWYRQTLGQGPEFLTYFQNEAQLEKSRLLSDRFSAERPKGSFSTLEIQRTEQGDSAMYLCASSLALAGGPYEQYFGPGTRLTVT.

This clone was seen once. V usage is TRBV23-1 and J usage is TRBJ2-7; D ambiguous. TRBV23-1 is reported as an ORF; its role is uncertain. Trimming took off 0 bases at V and 1 base at J, with 4 bases between the two ends. This CDR3 comprises 13 residues. In DNA form, the CDR3 reads TGCGCCAGCAGTCAATCCCCATCCTACGAGCAGTACTTC. Translation gives CASSQSPSYEQYF.

This chain links TRBV7-9 with TRBJ2-7; D is unclear. In germline, CDR1 is SEHNR, CDR2 FQNEAQ (reference sequence). The V end was cut by 2 bases, the J end by 3 bases, with 8 bases between. The CDR3 totals 13 residues. Written as DNA, the CDR3 is TGTGCCAGCAGCTTATTGTCTGGCTACGAGCAGTACTTC. This sequence encodes CASSLLSGYEQYF.

The chain uses TRBV7-7 and TRBJ2-5, with 14 bases identical to TRBD2. Germline V CDR1 and CDR2: SSHAT, FNYEAQ (reference sequence). The CDR3 sequence is 15 residues long. With V trimmed by 5 bases and J by 4 bases, 3 bases remained unmatched. Here the CDR3 reads CASSLGLAGAETQYF. The DNA of the CDR3 is TGTGCCAGCAGCCTGGGACTAGCGGGGGCAGAGACCCAGTACTTC.